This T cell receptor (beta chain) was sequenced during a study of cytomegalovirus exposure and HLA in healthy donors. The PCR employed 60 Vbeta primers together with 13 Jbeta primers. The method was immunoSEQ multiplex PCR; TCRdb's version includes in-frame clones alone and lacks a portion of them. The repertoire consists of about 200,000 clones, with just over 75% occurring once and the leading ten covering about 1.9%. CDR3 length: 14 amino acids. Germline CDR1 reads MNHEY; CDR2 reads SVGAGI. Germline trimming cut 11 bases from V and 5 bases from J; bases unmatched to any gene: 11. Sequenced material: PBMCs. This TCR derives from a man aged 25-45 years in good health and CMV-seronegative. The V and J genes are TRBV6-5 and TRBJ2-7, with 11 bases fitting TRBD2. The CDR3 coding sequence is TGTGCCGCCGCCGTAGCGGGAGGGTCCCACGAGCAGTACTTC. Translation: CAAAVAGGSHEQYF.